The sequence of this T cell receptor (beta chain) was determined in a study of T cells after somatic rescue of genetic block. Sequenced by immunoSEQ multiplex PCR; TCRdb stores in-frame clones only, minus some. The repertoire holds about 12,000 clones, with 60% to 75% as singletons. Germline assignment: CDR1 SGHRS and CDR2 YFSETQ. V gave up 5 bases and J gave up 1 base; unmatched junction bases: 7. This CDR3 is 15 amino acids long. Sequencing input: peripheral blood mononuclear cells (PBMCs). V and J are TRBV5-1 and TRBJ2-3; 7 nucleotides line up with TRBD1. This clonotype originated in a boy between 10 and 17 years old. The CDR3 sequence is CASRPPGQGTDTQYF. The CDR3 coding sequence is TGCGCCAGCAGGCCTCCCGGACAGGGCACAGATACGCAGTATTTT. The complete variable domain, with remaining parts taken from reference TRBV5-1 and TRBJ2-3, reads KAGVTQTPRYLIKTRGQQVTLSCSPISGHRSVSWYQQTPGQGLQFLFEYFSETQRNKGNFPGRFSGRQFSNSRSEMNVSTLELGDSALYLCASRPPGQGTDTQYFGPGTRLTVL.